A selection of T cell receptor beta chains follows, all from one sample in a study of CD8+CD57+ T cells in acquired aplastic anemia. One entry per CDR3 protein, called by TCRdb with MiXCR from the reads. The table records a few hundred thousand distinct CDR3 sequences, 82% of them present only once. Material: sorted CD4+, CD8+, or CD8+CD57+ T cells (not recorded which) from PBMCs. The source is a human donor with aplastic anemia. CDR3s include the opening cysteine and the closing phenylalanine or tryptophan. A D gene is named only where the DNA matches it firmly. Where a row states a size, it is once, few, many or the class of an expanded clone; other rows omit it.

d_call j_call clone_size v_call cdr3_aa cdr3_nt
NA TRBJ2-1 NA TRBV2 CASSHGGTNAQDEEFF TGTGCCAGCAGCCACGGGGGCACAAACGCGCAGGATGAGGAGTTCTTC
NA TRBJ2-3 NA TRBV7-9 CASKLAREPDSYGF TGTGCCAGCAAGTTGGCTAGGGAGCCCGATTCCTACGGTTTT
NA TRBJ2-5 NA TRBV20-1 CSASGQSTHQETQYF TGCAGTGCTAGCGGACAGAGTACGCACCAAGAGACCCAGTACTTC
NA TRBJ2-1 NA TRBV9 CASSVVYSSYNEQFF TGTGCCAGCAGCGTAGTTTACTCCTCCTACAATGAGCAGTTCTTC
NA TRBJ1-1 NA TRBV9 CASSLEGKSTDTAFF TGTGCCAGCAGCTTAGAGGGAAAGAGCACAGATACGGCTTTCTTT
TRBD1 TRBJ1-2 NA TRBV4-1 CASSQGGTGSYGYTF TGCGCCAGCAGCCAAGGGGGGACAGGGAGCTATGGCTACACCTTC
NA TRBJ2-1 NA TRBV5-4 CASSVTTGWSYNEQFF TGTGCCAGCAGCGTTACGACCGGGTGGTCCTACAATGAGCAGTTCTTC
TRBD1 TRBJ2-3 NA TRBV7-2 CASSLKGGADDKYF TGTGCCAGCAGCCTGAAAGGGGGCGCCGACGACAAGTATTTT
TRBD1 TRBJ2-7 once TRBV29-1 CSANVRQGYEQYF TGCAGCGCCAATGTTCGACAGGGCTACGAGCAGTACTTC
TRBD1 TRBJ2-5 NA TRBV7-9 CASSPGTGEETQYF TGTGCCAGCAGCCCCGGGACAGGGGAGGAGACACAGTACTTC
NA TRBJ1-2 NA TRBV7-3 CASSIKADAVEHYTF TGTGCCAGCTCCATAAAGGCGGACGCCGTTGAACACTACACCTTC
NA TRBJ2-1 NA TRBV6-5 CASSLTRDRTYNEQFF TGTGCCAGCAGTTTAACGCGGGACAGAACCTACAATGAGCAGTTCTTC
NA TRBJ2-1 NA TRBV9 CASSLTGGAYTEQFF TGTGCCAGCAGCCTCACGGGCGGGGCGTACACTGAGCAGTTCTTC
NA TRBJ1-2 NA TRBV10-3 CAISESSGEYGYTF TGTGCCATCAGTGAGTCTTCAGGAGAATATGGCTACACCTTC
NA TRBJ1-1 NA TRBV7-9 CASSLADCYGVNVEAFF TGTGCCAGCAGCTTAGCGGATTGTTACGGGGTCAACGTCGAAGCTTTCTTT
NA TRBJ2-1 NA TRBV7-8 CASSLAGVPDKFF TGTGCCAGCAGCTTAGCGGGGGTCCCCGATAAGTTCTTT
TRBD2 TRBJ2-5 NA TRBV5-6 CAGRGGGGTQYF TGTGCCGGCCGCGGGGGGGGGGGGACCCAGTACTTC
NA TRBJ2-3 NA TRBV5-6 CASSEGSTDTQYF TGTGCCAGCAGCGAGGGGAGCACAGATACGCAGTATTTT
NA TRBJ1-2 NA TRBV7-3 CASTLARVSYGYNF TGTGCCAGCACCCTGGCGAGGGTCAGCTATGGCTACAACTTC
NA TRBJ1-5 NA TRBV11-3 CASSLEGARPQHF TGTGCCAGCAGCTTAGAGGGGGCGAGGCCCCAGCATTTT
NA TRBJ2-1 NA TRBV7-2 CASSWTGDPFF TGTGCCAGCAGCTGGACGGGGGACCCGTTCTTC
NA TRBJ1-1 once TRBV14 CASGQDVTKLAFF TGTGCCAGCGGCCAAGACGTCACGAAACTGGCTTTCTTT
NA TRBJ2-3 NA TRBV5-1 CASSLARGHGTQYF TGCGCCAGCAGCTTAGCGCGGGGTCACGGTACGCAGTATTTT
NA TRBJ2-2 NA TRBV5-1 CASSFEENTGGELFF TGCGCCAGCAGCTTTGAGGAGAACACCGGCGGGGAGCTGTTTTTT
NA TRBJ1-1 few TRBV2 CASSDGTPVVLNTEAFF TGTGCCAGCAGTGATGGGACTCCCGTCGTCTTGAACACTGAAGCTTTCTTT
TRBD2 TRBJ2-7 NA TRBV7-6 CASTLGRVPSGANEQYF TGTGCCAGCACCCTAGGGAGGGTCCCCTCTGGGGCCAACGAGCAGTACTTC
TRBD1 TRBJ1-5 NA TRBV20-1 CSAKDRGGHWSNQPQHF TGCAGTGCCAAGGACAGGGGAGGGCATTGGAGCAATCAGCCCCAGCATTTT
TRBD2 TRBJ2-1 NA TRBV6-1 CASKRDRGAAGGPGSYNEQFF TGTGCCAGCAAGAGAGATAGGGGGGCGGCGGGAGGGCCGGGTTCCTACAATGAGCAGTTCTTC
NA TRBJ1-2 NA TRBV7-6 CASSLATGSGYTF TGTGCCAGCAGCTTAGCAACAGGGAGTGGCTACACCTTC
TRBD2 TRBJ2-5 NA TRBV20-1 CSARPRTRLGQETQYF TGCAGTGCGCGACCCCGGACTAGATTGGGGCAAGAGACCCAGTACTTC
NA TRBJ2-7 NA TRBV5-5 CATSGRSPAYEQYF TGTGCCACCAGCGGCCGTAGTCCAGCCTACGAGCAGTACTTC
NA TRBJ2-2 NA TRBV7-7 CSSSLVPGKLLF TGTTCCAGCAGCTTAGTGCCTGGAAAACTGTTGTTT
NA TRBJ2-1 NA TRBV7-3 CASSLSRASSYNEQFF TGTGCCAGCAGCTTAAGCAGGGCGTCATCCTACAATGAGCAGTTCTTC
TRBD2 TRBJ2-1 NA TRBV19 CASSIASGAAYNEQFF TGTGCCAGTAGTATAGCTAGCGGGGCTGCCTACAATGAGCAGTTCTTC
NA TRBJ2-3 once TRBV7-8 CASSFARGRGTEYF TGTGCCAGCAGCTTTGCGAGAGGTCGCGGTACGGAGTATTTT
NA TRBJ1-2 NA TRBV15 CASSRGPKQYGYTF TGTGCCAGCAGCCGGGGACCTAAGCAATATGGCTACACCTTC
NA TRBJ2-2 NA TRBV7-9 CASSLVSEERSF TGTGCCAGCAGCTTAGTCTCGGAGGAGCGGTCTTTT
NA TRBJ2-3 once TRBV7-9 CASSLARGPETQGF TGTGCCAGCAGCTTAGCACGAGGTCCCGAGACGCAGGGATTT
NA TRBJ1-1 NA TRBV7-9 CASSSDAAGLSEQFF TGTGCCAGCAGCTCCGATGCGGCAGGGCTCAGTGAACAGTTCTTT
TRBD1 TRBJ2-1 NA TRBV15 CATSSRGLRYNEQFF TGTGCCACCAGCAGTAGGGGGCTAAGGTACAATGAGCAGTTCTTC
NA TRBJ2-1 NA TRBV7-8 CASRYGLTGRQFF TGTGCCAGCAGATACGGACTAACGGGAAGACAGTTCTTC